This T cell receptor beta chain was obtained from a study of blood T cell repertoires in COVID-19. Study in general: Some COVID-19 samples were acute and others convalescent; all came from the United States, Italy and Spain. Sources were T cells, B-cell-depleted T cells, or PBMCs; the material itself was cDNA or gDNA.

Sequenced by immunoSEQ multiplex PCR; TCRdb stores in-frame clones only, minus some. The sample yields approximately 250,000 clones, roughly 90% seen once. V was shortened by 5 bases and J by 2 bases, with 9 bases between the two germline ends. The CDR3 totals 13 residues. The sequenced material came from peripheral blood. This TCR was sampled from a man aged 25-45 years who had recovered from COVID-19. The genes are TRBV12-3 or TRBV12-4 and TRBJ2-5; D gene unclear. The CDR3 loop is CASSARYQETQYF. CDR3 in DNA: TGTGCCAGCAGTGCACGGTATCAAGAGACCCAGTACTTC.